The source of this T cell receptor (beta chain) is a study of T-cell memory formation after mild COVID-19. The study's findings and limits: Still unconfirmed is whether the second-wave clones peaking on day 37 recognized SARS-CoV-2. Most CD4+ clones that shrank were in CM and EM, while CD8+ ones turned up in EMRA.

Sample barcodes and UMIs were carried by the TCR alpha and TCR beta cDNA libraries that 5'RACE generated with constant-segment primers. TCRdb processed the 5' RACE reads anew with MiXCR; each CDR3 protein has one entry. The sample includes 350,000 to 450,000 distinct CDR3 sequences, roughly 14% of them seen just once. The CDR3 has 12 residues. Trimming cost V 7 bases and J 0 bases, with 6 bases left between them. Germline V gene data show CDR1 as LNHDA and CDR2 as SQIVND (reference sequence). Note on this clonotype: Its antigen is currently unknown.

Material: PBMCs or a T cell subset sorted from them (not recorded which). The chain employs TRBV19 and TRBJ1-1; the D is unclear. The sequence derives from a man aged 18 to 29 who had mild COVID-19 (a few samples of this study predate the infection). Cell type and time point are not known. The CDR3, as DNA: TGTGCCAGTATCGGCATGAACACTGAAGCTTTCTTT. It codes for CASIGMNTEAFF.